The 26 T cell receptor beta chains presented below share a single source sample, sequenced in a study of read filtering for tumor transcriptome and immune sequencing. This library used roughly 400 ng RNA and molecular barcoded adaptors spanning alpha/delta and beta/gamma chains. MiXCR, run by TCRdb on the reads, gives a single entry per CDR3 protein. The sample includes over 55,000 distinct CDR3 sequences, approximately 15% of them seen just once. The sequenced sample was a population of CD138-negative cells sorted from bone marrow. Receptor source: a donor at least 40 years old with multiple myeloma.

To note about this clonotype: It may be a read error: a sequence one base away is much more abundant. The CDR3 sequence: CSVDLSSTSSHEQSF. CDR3 in DNA: TGCAGCGTTGATTTGAGTAGTACATCGTCACATGAGCAGTCCTTC. The gene calls are TRBV29-1 and TRBJ2-1; no firm D call. Germline V gives CDR1 SQVTM, CDR2 ANQGSEA. This CDR3 is 15 amino acids long.

This clonotype has a count of ten or more. This rearrangement joins TRBV20-1 to TRBJ2-3, with 12 bases identical to TRBD2. The trim removed 6 bases at V and 1 base at J, leaving 5 bases unmatched. This CDR3 has 15 amino acids. CDR1 is DFQATT and CDR2 is SNEGSKA in the germline V gene (reference sequence). The CDR3 here is CSAPRTSGGTDTQYF. The CDR3 DNA reads as TGCAGTGCACCTCGGACTAGCGGGGGCACAGATACGCAGTATTTT.

Comments on this clonotype: Being one base from a much bigger clone, this may be a read error. This chain connects TRBV27 to TRBJ2-7, with D perhaps TRBD1 (6 bases). The CDR3 consists of 12 residues. Germline CDR1 is MNHEY and CDR2 is SMNVEV (reference sequence). The CDR3 sequence: CASSRDTYKQYF. In DNA, the CDR3 is TGTGCCAGCAGTCGGGACACCTACAAGCAGTACTTC.

The chain recombines TRBV7-9 with TRBJ2-5; 10 bases are shared with TRBD2. This CDR3 comprises 16 residues. The V and J ends lost 5 bases and 5 bases, in that order; junction bases with no gene match: 11. From germline, CDR1 is SEHNR and CDR2 FQNEAQ (reference sequence). Here the CDR3 reads CASSPRFSSGGETQYF. In DNA form, the CDR3 reads TGTGCCAGCAGCCCGCGCTTCTCTAGCGGGGGTGAGACCCAGTACTTC.

This clonotype appeared a few times. This sequence joins TRBV3-1 and TRBJ2-3; no clear D gene. Between the trimmed V and J ends, which lost 3 bases and 2 bases, there was a span of 12 bases. The CDR3 has 15 residues. Germline V lookup: CDR1 LGHDT, CDR2 YNNKEL (reference sequence). CDR3 sequence reads: CASSHHTLYTDTQYF. The CDR3 DNA sequence: TGTGCCAGCAGCCATCATACCCTTTACACAGATACGCAGTATTTT.

This clonotype appeared many times. This CDR3 reads CSVAIAGIQETQYF. CDR3 sequence (DNA): TGCAGCGTTGCCATAGCGGGGATACAAGAGACCCAGTACTTC. The V gene is TRBV29-1, the J gene TRBJ2-5; 8 positions match TRBD2. The V gene end was trimmed by 4 bases and the J gene end by 2 bases; junction bases not matched to a gene: 6. The length of the CDR3 is 14 residues. Looked up from germline, CDR1 is SQVTM and CDR2 is ANQGSEA.

This clonotype was counted a few times. V usage is TRBV6-2 or TRBV6-3 and J usage is TRBJ1-6; 8 bases line up with TRBD1. J lost 9 bases, V lost 0 bases, and 7 bases had no gene match. The CDR3 extends over 16 amino acids. From germline, CDR1 is MNHEY and CDR2 SVGEGT. The CDR3: CASSYSRTGRSSPLHF. CDR3 sequence (DNA): TGTGCCAGCAGTTACTCGAGGACAGGGAGGTCTTCACCCCTCCACTTT.

Many counts were recorded for this clonotype. The chain uses TRBV7-2 and TRBJ2-2; D possibly corresponds to TRBD1 (5 bases). Trimming shortened V by 3 bases and J by 3 bases, and 17 bases separated the two germline ends. The CDR3 totals 17 residues. From germline, CDR1 is SGHTA and CDR2 FQGNSA. The CDR3 sequence: CASSFPTDRSDTGELFF. In DNA form, the CDR3 reads TGTGCCAGCAGCTTTCCTACTGACAGATCGGACACCGGGGAGCTGTTTTTT.

A note on this clonotype: A much larger clone lies one base from this, so it may be a read error. The chain joins TRBV28 to TRBJ2-7; D gene ambiguous. The germline V gene has CDR1 MDHEN and CDR2 SYDVKM. Trimming removed 6 bases at V and 2 bases at J, with 11 bases between. The length of the CDR3 is 13 residues. CDR3 nucleotides: TGTGCCAGCAGCACGGACGCACCCTACGAGCAGTACTTC. It specifies CASSTDAPYEQYF.

This clonotype has ten or more counts. The rearrangement joins TRBV7-2 to TRBJ2-2; D is unresolved. V lost 0 bases, J lost 0 bases, and 5 bases lay in between. The CDR3 totals 15 residues. Per germline, CDR1 SGHTA and CDR2 FQGNSA. In nucleotides, the CDR3 is TGTGCCAGCAGCTTAGCTTTGTCGAACACCGGGGAGCTGTTTTTT. Encoded protein: CASSLALSNTGELFF. The whole variable domain, remainder taken from reference TRBV7-2 and TRBJ2-2, is GAGVSQSPSNKVTEKGKDVELRCDPISGHTALYWYRQSLGQGLEFLIYFQGNSAPDKSGLPSDRFSAERTGGSVSTLTIQRTQQEDSAVYLCASSLALSNTGELFFGEGSRLTVL.

This clonotype has a count of ten or more. The rearrangement uses TRBV7-2 and TRBJ2-2; unclear D gene. The germline gives CDR1 SGHTA, CDR2 FQGNSA. The V end lost 5 bases, the J end lost 1 base, and 5 bases lay between the germline ends. The CDR3 totals 13 residues. The CDR3 DNA reads as TGTGCCAGCAGCCGAATGAACACCGGGGAGCTGTTTTTT. It encodes CASSRMNTGELFF.

This clonotype appeared many times. The J gene is TRBJ2-1, the V gene TRBV7-9, with 11 positions matching TRBD1. The J segment lost 8 bases and the V segment lost 5 bases, leaving 8 bases of the junction unmatched. The CDR3 length is 15 residues. The germline V gene has CDR1 SEHNR and CDR2 FQNEAQ (reference sequence). For the CDR3, the DNA is TGTGCCAGCAGCCCAGGACAGGGGGCTAGGGATGAGCAGTTCTTC. Protein sequence: CASSPGQGARDEQFF.

A note on this clonotype: One base away lies a much larger clone, so this may be a sequencing read error. The V gene is TRBV12-3 or TRBV12-4, the J gene TRBJ2-7; 7 bases are shared with TRBD2. The CDR3 covers 16 residues. Trimming took 7 bases from V and 7 from J; bases not matched to a gene: 19. Written as DNA, the CDR3 is TGTGCCAGCAATAATCCTCCTCGGGCGGGAGTAGAAGAGCAGTACTTC. Amino acid sequence: CASNNPPRAGVEEQYF.

This clonotype was found many times. The V call is TRBV6-2 or TRBV6-3, the J call TRBJ1-5; possible D gene TRBD1, 6 bases. This CDR3 has 15 amino acids. From germline, CDR1 is MNHEY and CDR2 SVGEGT. V dropped 5 bases and J dropped 0 bases, with 11 bases sitting between them. Written as DNA, the CDR3 is TGTGCCAGCAGTCTCGGACAGTATAGCAATCAGCCCCAGCATTTT. This gives the protein CASSLGQYSNQPQHF.

The rearrangement joins TRBV7-2 to TRBJ2-5; TRBD1 agrees at 9 bases. Germline loops: CDR1 SGHTA, CDR2 FQGNSA. The CDR3 has 18 amino acids. The V gene end was trimmed by 0 bases and the J gene end by 3 bases; junction bases not matched to a gene: 11. The CDR3, as DNA: TGTGCCAGCAGCTTAGCGGTAGGCCCAAGGACAGGGGAAGAGACCCAGTACTTC. It codes for CASSLAVGPRTGEETQYF. Based on the CDR3 plus reference TRBV7-2 and TRBJ2-5, the full variable domain is GAGVSQSPSNKVTEKGKDVELRCDPISGHTALYWYRQSLGQGLEFLIYFQGNSAPDKSGLPSDRFSAERTGGSVSTLTIQRTQQEDSAVYLCASSLAVGPRTGEETQYFGPGTRLLVL.

This clonotype was detected many times. The rearrangement links TRBV12-3 or TRBV12-4 to TRBJ1-1; D perhaps matches TRBD1 (5 bases). The V gene lost 5 bases and the J gene lost 0 bases, with 10 bases spanning the gap. The CDR3 sequence is 14 residues long. The CDR3 reads CASSPGRVNTEAFF. The DNA of the CDR3 is TGTGCCAGCAGTCCGGGACGGGTGAACACTGAAGCTTTCTTT.

This clonotype was found many times. The chain is built from TRBV2 and TRBJ2-1; 8 positions match TRBD2. Germline V gives CDR1 SNHLY, CDR2 FYNNEI. CDR3 length: 15 residues. Trimming removed 4 bases from V and 5 bases from J; junction bases left unmatched: 7. The CDR3 nucleotides are TGTGCCAGCAGTGGCCCACTAGCGGCTAACAATGAGCAGTTCTTC. Protein: CASSGPLAANNEQFF. The complete variable domain, with remaining parts taken from reference TRBV2 and TRBJ2-1, reads EPEVTQTPSHQVTQMGQEVILRCVPISNHLYFYWYRQILGQKVEFLVSFYNNEISEKSEIFDDQFSVERPDGSNFTLKIRSTKLEDSAMYFCASSGPLAANNEQFFGPGTRLTVL.

This clonotype was seen a handful of times. This clone may be a read error of a much larger clone one base away. The chain has TRBV29-1 and TRBJ1-1, with D possibly being TRBD1 (5 bases). CDR1 is SQVTM, CDR2 ANQGSEA, per germline. V was cut by 3 bases and J by 1 base, with 9 bases left in between. The CDR3 loop spans 13 amino acids. The CDR3: CSVESQANTEAFF. CDR3 in DNA: TGCAGCGTTGAGTCACAGGCGAACACTGAAGCTTTCTTT.

This clonotype was counted at least ten times. The chain combines TRBV7-2 with TRBJ2-1, with D perhaps TRBD1 or TRBD2 (5 bases each). Trimming pared 8 bases from V and 7 bases from J, leaving 18 bases between. The CDR3 spans 14 residues. The germline gives CDR1 SGHTA, CDR2 FQGNSA. CDR3 sequence reads: CASQRLGTENEQFF. The CDR3 region has the DNA TGTGCCAGCCAGCGTCTGGGGACGGAAAATGAGCAGTTCTTC.

This clonotype was seen at least ten times. The CDR3 reads CAISAGTGPNYGYTF. DNA for the CDR3: TGTGCCATCAGTGCGGGGACAGGGCCAAACTATGGCTACACCTTC. The chain has TRBV10-3 and TRBJ1-2, with 9 bases aligning to TRBD1. Germline lookup yields CDR1 ENHRY and CDR2 SYGVKD. Trimming removed 4 bases from V and 2 bases from J; junction bases left unmatched: 5. The CDR3 is 15 amino acids.

This clonotype was seen repeatedly, ten times or more. The gene calls are TRBV28 and TRBJ1-5, with D perhaps TRBD1 (5 bases). The CDR3 loop spans 17 amino acids. Germline V gives CDR1 MDHEN, CDR2 SYDVKM. The germline V and J ends were trimmed by 1 base and 0 bases, with 13 bases remaining between them. CDR3 coding DNA: TGTGCCAGCAGTTTATTACAGGTCATGTATAGCAATCAGCCCCAGCATTTT. It encodes CASSLLQVMYSNQPQHF.

This clonotype was detected ten times or more. The chain combines TRBV29-1 with TRBJ2-3, with a tentative D call TRBD2 (5 bases). Looked up from germline, CDR1 is SQVTM and CDR2 is ANQGSEA. The V and J ends lost 4 bases and 0 bases respectively, with 17 bases between them. The length of the CDR3 is 16 residues. DNA for the CDR3: TGCAGCGTTGGAGGGATAATCACTACTAGCACAGATACGCAGTATTTT. Translated: CSVGGIITTSTDTQYF.

Points on this clonotype: This clone may be a read error of a much larger clone one base away. The rearrangement joins TRBV6-2 or TRBV6-3 to TRBJ2-1; D may correspond to TRBD1 or TRBD2 (6 bases each). The CDR3 sequence is 16 residues long. Germline CDR1 reads MNHEY; CDR2 reads SVGEGT. CDR3 coding DNA: TGTGCCAGCACTCCTGGGGGGCGGGAAAGCTACAATGAGCAGCTCTTC. It codes for CASTPGGRESYNEQLF.

This clonotype was seen ten or more times. V is TRBV4-1 and J is TRBJ2-7, with D perhaps TRBD2 (6 bases). Trimming removed 1 base from V and 3 bases from J, with 13 bases in between. From germline, CDR1 is MGHRA and CDR2 YSYEKL. This CDR3 is 15 amino acids long. As DNA, the CDR3 is TGCGCCAGCAGCCAAGGGAGGGGAGAGGGCTACGAGCAGTACTTC. This gives the protein CASSQGRGEGYEQYF.

This clonotype was recorded many times. The rearrangement links TRBV9 to TRBJ2-5, with 9 bases lining up with TRBD2. There are 16 residues in the CDR3. Trimming took 0 bases from V and 5 from J; bases not matched to a gene: 8. CDR1 and CDR2 from the germline V gene are SGDLS and YYNGEE. CDR3 nucleotides: TGTGCCAGCAGCGTAGGAGCGGGAGGACGGGCGGAGACCCAGTACTTC. Residues: CASSVGAGGRAETQYF.

The rearrangement links TRBV7-2 to TRBJ2-5; D not certain. CDR3 length: 13 amino acids. Trimming removed 1 base at V and 2 bases at J, with 5 bases between. Looked up from germline, CDR1 is SGHTA and CDR2 is FQGNSA. CDR3 DNA: TGTGCCAGCAGCTTAGGCAGGCAAGAGACCCAGTACTTC. Its protein product is CASSLGRQETQYF.